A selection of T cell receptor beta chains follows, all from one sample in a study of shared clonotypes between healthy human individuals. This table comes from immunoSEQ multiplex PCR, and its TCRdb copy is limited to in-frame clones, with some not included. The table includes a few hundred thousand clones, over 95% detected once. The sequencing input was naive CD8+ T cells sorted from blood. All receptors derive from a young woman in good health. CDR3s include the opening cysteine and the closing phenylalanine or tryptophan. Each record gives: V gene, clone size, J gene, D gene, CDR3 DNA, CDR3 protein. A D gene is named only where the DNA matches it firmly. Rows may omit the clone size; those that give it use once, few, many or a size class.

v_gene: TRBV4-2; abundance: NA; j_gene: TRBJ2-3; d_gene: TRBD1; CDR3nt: TGTGCCAGCAGCCCCGACAGGGGGCACACAGATACGCAGTATTTT; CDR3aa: CASSPDRGHTDTQYF
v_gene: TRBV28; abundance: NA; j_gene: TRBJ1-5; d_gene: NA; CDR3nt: TGTGCCAGCGGGGGCAACACAAGGAGACGGAGCAATCAGCCCCAGCATTTT; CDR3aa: CASGGNTRRRSNQPQHF
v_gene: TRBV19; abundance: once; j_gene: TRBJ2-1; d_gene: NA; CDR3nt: TGTGCCAGTAGTATAGACGGCAGTCTCTACAATGAGCAGTTCTTC; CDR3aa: CASSIDGSLYNEQFF
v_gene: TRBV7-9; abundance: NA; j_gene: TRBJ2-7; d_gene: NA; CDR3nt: TGTGCCAGCAGCCCCCGGGACCGCTCCTACGAGCAGTACTTC; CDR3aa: CASSPRDRSYEQYF
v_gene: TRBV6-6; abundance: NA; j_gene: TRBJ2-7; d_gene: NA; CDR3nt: TGTGCCAGCTCCGCTATGGGAAGCTCCTACGAGCAGTACTTC; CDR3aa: CASSAMGSSYEQYF
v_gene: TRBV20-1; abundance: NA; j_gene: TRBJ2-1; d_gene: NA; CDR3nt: TGCAGTGAAGAGAGATTGGTTGAGCAGTTCTTC; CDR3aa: CSEERLVEQFF
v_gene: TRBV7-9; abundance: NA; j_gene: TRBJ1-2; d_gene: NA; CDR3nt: TGTGCCAGCAGCTTAGATGCGGGGCGCGGCTACACCTTC; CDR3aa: CASSLDAGRGYTF
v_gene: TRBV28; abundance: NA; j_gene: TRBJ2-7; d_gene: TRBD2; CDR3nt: TGTGCCAGCAGTTCTACCGCCGGGACTAGCTCACCATACGAGCAGTACTTC; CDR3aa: CASSSTAGTSSPYEQYF
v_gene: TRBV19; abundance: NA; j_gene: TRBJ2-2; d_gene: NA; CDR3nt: TGTGCCAGTAGTATTATGGCTAACACCGGGGAGCTGTTTTTT; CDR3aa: CASSIMANTGELFF
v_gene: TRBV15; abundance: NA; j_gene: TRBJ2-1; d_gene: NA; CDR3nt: TGTGCCACCAGCCCCTACGTCGGGCCTTTGTCCTACAATGAGCAGTTCTTC; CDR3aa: CATSPYVGPLSYNEQFF
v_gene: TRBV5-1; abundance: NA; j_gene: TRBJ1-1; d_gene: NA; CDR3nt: TGCGCCAGCAGCCCAGAGGGACCCAATGAAGCTTTCTTT; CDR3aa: CASSPEGPNEAFF
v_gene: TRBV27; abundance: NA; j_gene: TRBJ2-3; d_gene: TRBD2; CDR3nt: TGTGCCAGCAGTCCCGGGACTAGCGGCACAGATACGCAGTATTTT; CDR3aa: CASSPGTSGTDTQYF
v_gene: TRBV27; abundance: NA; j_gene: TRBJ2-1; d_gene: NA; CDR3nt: TGTGCCAGCAGTCTAAGCGGCTCCTACAATGAGCAGTTCTTC; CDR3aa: CASSLSGSYNEQFF
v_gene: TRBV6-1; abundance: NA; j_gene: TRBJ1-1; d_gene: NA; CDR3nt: TGTGCCAGCTCAGAACCGGGGGCCTCTGAAGCTTTCTTT; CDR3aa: CASSEPGASEAFF
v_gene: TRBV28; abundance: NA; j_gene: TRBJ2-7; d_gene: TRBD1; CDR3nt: TGTGCCAGCAGTCCCCGACAGGGGGCCTACGAGCAGTACTTC; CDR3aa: CASSPRQGAYEQYF
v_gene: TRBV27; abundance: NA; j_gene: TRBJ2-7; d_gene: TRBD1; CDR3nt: TGTGCCAGCAGTCCGTCGACAGGGAGTATAACCTACGAGCAGTACTTC; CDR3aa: CASSPSTGSITYEQYF
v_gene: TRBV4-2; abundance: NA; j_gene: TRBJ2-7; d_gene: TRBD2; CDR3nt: TGTGCCAGCAGCCAAGATCTTGGGGGAGGGCTCTACGAGCAGTACTTC; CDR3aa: CASSQDLGGGLYEQYF
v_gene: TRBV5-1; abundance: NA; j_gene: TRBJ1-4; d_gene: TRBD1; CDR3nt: TGCGCCAGCAGCTTGGAGGGGACAGGGGTTGAAAAACTGTTTTTT; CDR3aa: CASSLEGTGVEKLFF
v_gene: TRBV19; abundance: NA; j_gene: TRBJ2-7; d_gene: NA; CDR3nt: TGTGCCAGTAGTATAGGGATAGCGTCTTCCTACGAGCAGTACTTC; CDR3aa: CASSIGIASSYEQYF
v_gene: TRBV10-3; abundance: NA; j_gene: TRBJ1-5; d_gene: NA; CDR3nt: TGTGCCGTATCAAGGGGGGAACCCAATCAGCCCCAGCATTTT; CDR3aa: CAVSRGEPNQPQHF
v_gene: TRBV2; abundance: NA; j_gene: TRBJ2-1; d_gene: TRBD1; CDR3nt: TGTGCCAGCAGTGAAGACGGGACAGGTTACAATGAGCAGTTCTTC; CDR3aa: CASSEDGTGYNEQFF
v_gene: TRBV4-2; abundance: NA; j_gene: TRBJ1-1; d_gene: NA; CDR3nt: TGTGCCAGCAGCGGGAATGGCCCTGAAGCTTTCTTT; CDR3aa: CASSGNGPEAFF
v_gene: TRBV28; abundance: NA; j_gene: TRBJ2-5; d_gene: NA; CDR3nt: TGTGCCAGCAGTCCCTCTGACAAAGAGACCCAGTACTTC; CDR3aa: CASSPSDKETQYF
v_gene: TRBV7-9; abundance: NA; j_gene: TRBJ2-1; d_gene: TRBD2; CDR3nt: TGTGCCAGCAGCGATCCTAGAAGACTCGTTCTGGGGGGGTACAATGAGCAGTTCTTC; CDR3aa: CASSDPRRLVLGGYNEQFF
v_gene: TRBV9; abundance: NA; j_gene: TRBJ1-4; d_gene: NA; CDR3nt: TGTGCCAGCAGCGTAGCCGGGGCTAATGAAAAACTGTTTTTT; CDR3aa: CASSVAGANEKLFF
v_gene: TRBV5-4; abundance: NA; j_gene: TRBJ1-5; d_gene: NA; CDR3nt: TGTGCCAGCAGCTTGGGGGTAAATCAGCCCCAGCATTTT; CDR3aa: CASSLGVNQPQHF